These 2 T cell receptor beta chains originate from one sample sequenced in a study of blood T cell repertoires in COVID-19. Produced via immunoSEQ multiplex PCR; TCRdb's table is partial and in-frame only. The sample shows around 50,000 clones, 80% to 85% of them seen only once. Sequenced input: peripheral blood. Receptors were obtained from a man between 65 and 79 years old with acute or convalescent COVID-19.

The CDR3 loop reads CASSWTSGSAYEQYF. CDR3 DNA: TGTGCCAGCAGTTGGACTAGCGGGAGCGCCTACGAGCAGTACTTC. The genes are TRBV7-2 and TRBJ2-7, with 13 bases that match TRBD2. Looked up from germline, CDR1 is SGHTA and CDR2 is FQGNSA. The V gene end was trimmed by 6 bases and the J gene end by 2 bases; junction bases not matched to a gene: 4. The CDR3 is made up of 15 amino acids.

About this clone: Other DNA sequences of this sample code for an identical CDR3. This chain uses TRBV30 with TRBJ1-5; D remains ambiguous. The V gene's germline CDR1 is GTSNPN and CDR2 SVGIG (reference sequence). Trimming cost V 1 base and J 4 bases, with 8 bases left between them. This CDR3 comprises 13 residues. Here the CDR3 reads CAWSEGRNQPQHF. The DNA for the CDR3 is TGTGCCTGGAGTGAAGGGAGAAATCAGCCCCAGCATTTT. The variable domain in full, completed from reference TRBV30 and TRBJ1-5, reads SQTIHQWPATLVQPVGSPLSLECTVEGTSNPNLYWYRQAAGRGLQLLFYSVGIGQISSEVPQNLSASRPQDRQFILSSKKLLLSDSGFYLCAWSEGRNQPQHFGDGTRLSIL.